This passage covers 2 T cell receptor beta chains from one sample sequenced in a study of cytomegalovirus exposure and HLA in healthy donors. PCR primers comprised 60 Vbeta and 13 Jbeta primers. TCRdb's table, derived via immunoSEQ multiplex PCR, lists solely in-frame clones and lacks some. Found here are some 200,000 clones, 65% to 85% of them singletons; the top ten hold 3.8%. Sequenced material: PBMCs. The receptors originated from a middle-aged man in good health and CMV-seronegative.

This clone has a single count. The V and J genes are TRBV5-4 and TRBJ2-3; tentative D call: TRBD2 (7 bases). The CDR3 extends over 14 amino acids. The germline V and J ends were trimmed by 7 bases and 0 bases, with 12 bases remaining between them. CDR1 and CDR2 (germline): SGHNT, YYREEE (reference sequence). The CDR3 DNA reads as TGTGCCAGCCGGGGGGCCCCTAGCACAGATACGCAGTATTTT. Amino acids: CASRGAPSTDTQYF.

The chain carries TRBV29-1 and TRBJ2-7, with 11 bases matching TRBD2. Germline CDR1 is SQVTM and CDR2 is ANQGSEA. This CDR3 is 16 amino acids long. The V segment lost 7 bases and the J segment 4 bases; nucleotides outside the gene matches: 15. CDR3 bases: TGCAGCGCCCTAAGGAGGCTAGCGGGGGGCTTTTACGAGCAGTACTTC. Its translation is CSALRRLAGGFYEQYF.